The clone carrying this TCR beta chain was found many times. The sample has other DNA sequences that encode this CDR3 too. Trimming took 4 bases from V and 8 from J, leaving 12 bases between them. Germline lookup yields CDR1 MNHEY and CDR2 SMNVEV (reference sequence). The CDR3 runs to 14 residues. Target depth was 1 in 200,000 to 1 in 1 million T cells, about 10x per clonotype. Some clones are missing from TCRdb's copy, which holds only in-frame ones; the method was immunoSEQ multiplex PCR. The data contain 35,000 to 40,000 clones, around 53% of them seen just once; the ten biggest clones take up 15% to 20%. These data belong to a study of cytotoxic CD8 clonotypes in ibrutinib-treated CLL. Frozen-stored PBMCs produced approximately 2 micrograms of genomic DNA for TCR beta libraries.

The chain employs TRBV27 and TRBJ1-6; TRBD1 is a possible D gene (6 bases). The starting material was PBMCs, obtained before ibrutinib treatment. The clonotype comes from a human donor with chronic lymphocytic leukemia. CDR3 nucleotide sequence: TGTGCCAGCAGTTCCTCTGGGGGCGATTCACCCCTCCACTTT. This encodes CASSSSGGDSPLHF.